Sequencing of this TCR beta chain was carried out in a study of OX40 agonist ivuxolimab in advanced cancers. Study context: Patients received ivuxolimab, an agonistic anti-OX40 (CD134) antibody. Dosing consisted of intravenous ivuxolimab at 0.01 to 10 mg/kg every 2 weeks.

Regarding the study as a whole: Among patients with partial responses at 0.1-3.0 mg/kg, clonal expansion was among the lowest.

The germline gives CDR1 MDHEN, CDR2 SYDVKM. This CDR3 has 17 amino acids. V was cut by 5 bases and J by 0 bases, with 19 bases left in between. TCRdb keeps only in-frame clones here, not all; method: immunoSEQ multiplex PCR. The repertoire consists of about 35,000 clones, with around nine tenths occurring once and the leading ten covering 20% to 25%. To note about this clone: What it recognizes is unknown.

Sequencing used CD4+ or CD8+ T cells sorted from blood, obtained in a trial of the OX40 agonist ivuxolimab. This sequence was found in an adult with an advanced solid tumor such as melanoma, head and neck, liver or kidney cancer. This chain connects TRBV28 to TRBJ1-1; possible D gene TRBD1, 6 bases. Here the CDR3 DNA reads TGTGCCAGCAGTCGGGGGCGGGCCAGACTGATGAACACTGAAGCTTTCTTT. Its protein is CASSRGRARLMNTEAFF.